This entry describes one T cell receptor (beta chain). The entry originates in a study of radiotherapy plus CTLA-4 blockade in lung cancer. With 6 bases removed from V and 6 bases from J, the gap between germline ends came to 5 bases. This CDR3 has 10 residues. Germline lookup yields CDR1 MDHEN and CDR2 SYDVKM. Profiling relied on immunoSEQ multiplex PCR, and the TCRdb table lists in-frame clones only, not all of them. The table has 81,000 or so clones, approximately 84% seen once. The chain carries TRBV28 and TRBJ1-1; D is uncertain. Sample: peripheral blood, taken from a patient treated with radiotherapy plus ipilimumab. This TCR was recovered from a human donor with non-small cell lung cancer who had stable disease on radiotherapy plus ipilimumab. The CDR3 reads CASRGPEAFF. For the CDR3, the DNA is TGTGCCAGCAGGGGTCCTGAAGCTTTCTTT.